This T cell receptor (beta chain) derives from a study of beta chain features in type 1 diabetes. In this sample, this clone turned up a few times. The antigen is unknown. The CDR3 spans 17 residues. Trimming cost V 5 bases and J 1 base; bases outside gene matches: 8. Per the germline V gene, CDR1 is SGHTA and CDR2 is FQGNSA. General study points: Unsettled here was the matter of whether HLA type influences TCRB rearrangement. Highly expressing activated T cells could be over-counted with a cDNA template.

Reverse transcription of all isolated RNA meant that expressed TCRB transcripts were sequenced. Generated by immunoSEQ multiplex PCR, the TCRdb table keeps only in-frame clones and is missing some. Altogether roughly 370,000 clones are present, more than 11% being singletons, with the ten largest covering roughly 0.04%. The sequence was collected from a man aged 25 to 45 in good health. Sequencing used naive CD4+ T cells from blood. The gene calls are TRBV7-2 and TRBJ2-6; 7 bases map to TRBD1. CDR3 DNA sequence: TGTGCCAGCAGCACATGGTCGACAGGGTCTGGGGCCAACGTCCTGACTTTC. It encodes CASSTWSTGSGANVLTF.